This record covers a single T cell receptor beta chain. Its antigen target is currently unknown. One base away lies a much larger clone, so this may be a sequencing read error. It is likely a read error, because the conserved phenylalanine at the end of the CDR3 is missing. The method was PCR. TCRdb records Illumina HiSeq 4000 as the sequencer. Bulk TCR libraries were made following a previously described method, with the TCR primers given in Table S5. Total RNA was purified with the Qiagen AllPrep DNA/RNA kit. Before analysis, reads from multiple sequencing runs of one library were combined. Regarding the original processing steps: Only reads with exact TCR constant sequence were kept, trimmed to 150 nt, and grouped by their 12-nt molecular barcodes. Reads within each barcode group were sub-clustered using a 15% Levenshtein threshold, and quality-weighted consensus sequences were constructed for each RNA molecule. Non-functional sequences were removed, as were lower-count sequences one edit away from another. On the basis of fitting two negative binomial distributions, barcode sub-clusters with fewer than 20% of the maximum read count were discarded. TCRdb ran its own pipeline on the public reads, namely fastp trimming at Q25 and MiXCR clone calling, and kept in-frame beta chains. Each record represents a unique CDR3 protein, reported with the most common genes and DNA among its rows. What appears here as the V and J calls and clone size reflects TCRdb's work, not the paper's. Counted in this sample were 250,000 to 400,000 distinct CDR3 sequences; about 21% of them appeared once. 0.75% to 0.85% of the sample is in the top ten clones.

Libraries of naive CD8 T cells were built from anywhere between about 17,000 and 1,000,000 sorted cells, with 10%, 30% or 50% of the purified RNA used. Naive CD8 T cells, defined as CD8+CD4-CCR7+CD45RA+, were FACS-sorted into RLT Plus buffer on a BD FACSAria II. To test detection sensitivity, Jurkat RNA equivalent to roughly eleven TCR copies was spiked into samples of roughly 18,000-1,000,000 naive CD8 T cells. CD8 T cells were enriched with RosetteSep CD8+ T Cell Enrichment Cocktail and Ficoll-Paque, followed by ACK red cell lysis. This specimen comes from a study of molecular identifiers for immune sequencing clone quantification listed by TCRdb under 2018. Context from the whole study: For a replicate experiment, RNA from roughly 21,000 or 96,000 naive CD8 T cells was divided into five aliquots, and four of the five aliquots were sequenced. The study was a methods study using CD8 T cells to benchmark molecular-identifier clustering-based TCR repertoire sequencing (MIDCIRS) and TCR RNA copy counting.

General study outcomes and caveats: A single cell's worth of spiked-in Jurkat TCR RNA was reported detectable even among about a million naive CD8 T cells. Modeling gave about 3 recovered TCR RNA copies per cell versus about 10 by digital PCR, implying 25% to 30% capture efficiency. Spiked-in Jurkat TCR RNA (around nine copies' worth), which is not part of the donor repertoire, was contained in the naive libraries. Highly expanded clone sizes could be underestimated if identical TCR molecules share a barcode. When barcode sub-clustering was omitted, TCR diversity was inflated by chimeric consensus sequences, with chimeras reaching as high as 47%. In CMV-specific effector cells, clones with more than 20 RNA copies accounted for over 99% of molecules, whereas in naive cells such clones accounted for under 1%.

This receptor was identified in a human donor in good health. Some libraries in this study had Jurkat cell RNA spiked in. Sample: naive CD8+ T cells from blood, with Jurkat cell RNA spiked in. Per the publication, the cell subset or site label means: FACS-sorted CD8+CD4-CCR7+CD45RA+ naive T cells.

CDR3 loop: CASSLLMGQGDTEAFS. Here is the DNA: TGTGCCAGCAGTCTCCTGATGGGGCAGGGAGACACTGAAGCTTTCTCT. Rearrangement joined TRBV28 to TRBJ1-1; the D gene is possibly TRBD1, with 5 bases matching. At the junction V is shortened by 5 bases and J by 3 bases, with 19 bases in between. CDR1 and CDR2, per the germline V gene, are MDHEN and SYDVKM. Including both end residues, the CDR3 is 16 amino acids long. Only the CDR3 DNA is retained, 48 bases long and in frame from the first base.